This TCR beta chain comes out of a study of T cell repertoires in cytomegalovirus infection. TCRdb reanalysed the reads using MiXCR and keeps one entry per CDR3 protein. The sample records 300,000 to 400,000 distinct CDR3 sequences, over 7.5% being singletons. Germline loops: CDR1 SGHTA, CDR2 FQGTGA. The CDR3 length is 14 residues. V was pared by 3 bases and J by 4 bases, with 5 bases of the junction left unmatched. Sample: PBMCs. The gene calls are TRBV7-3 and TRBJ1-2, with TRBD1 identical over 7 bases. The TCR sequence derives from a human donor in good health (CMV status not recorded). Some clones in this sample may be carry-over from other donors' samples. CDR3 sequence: CASSLTGSSYGYTF. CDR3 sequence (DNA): TGTGCCAGCAGCTTGACAGGGTCCTCCTATGGCTACACCTTC.